This TCR beta chain was recorded in a study of T cell changes during pregnancy in multiple sclerosis (dated by TCRdb to about 2019). A note on the overall study: The study examined how the T cell repertoire changed over the course of pregnancy in women with multiple sclerosis.

Library preparation employed the immunoSEQ multiplex PCR assay. TCRdb re-hosts the immuneACCESS table, in-frame sequences only. Its copies lack some clones; in the studies checked, an unresolved V gene accounts for under half of them, and the cause for the rest is not known. Within this sample are around 88,000 clones, with about 92% of them counted one time only. Clones ranked in the top ten supply approximately 2.4% of the sample. This clone showed up just once. Its antigen is unknown. Base-call qualities are not available, and no considerably larger clone is one nucleotide away. The CDR3 runs 19 amino acids, cysteine and phenylalanine included. The sequence is cut down to CDR3 DNA, 57 bases in frame from base 1. V is cut back by 0 bases and J by 3 bases, with 12 bases in the junction unmatched. Via the germline V gene, CDR1 is SGHAT and CDR2 FQNNGV.

Recombination linked TRBV11-2 to TRBJ2-1; a stretch of 9 junction bases matches TRBD2. This TCR derives from a female donor in good health, enrolled as a control in a pregnancy study. Source: peripheral blood, taken after pregnancy. The CDR3 here reads CASSLEDSSGLAYYNEQFF. The nucleotide sequence is given as TGTGCCAGCAGCTTAGAGGACTCCTCCGGACTAGCGTACTACAATGAGCAGTTCTTC.